This TCR beta chain derives from a study of T cells in Graves' hyperthyroidism and ophthalmopathy. The study's findings and limits: The model identified upcoming ophthalmopathy a median approximately six months ahead of onset. Blood also carried most thyroid clonotypes expanded above 0.001.

CDR3 size: 12 residues. Trimming removed 3 bases at V and 7 bases at J, with 10 bases between. Germline V gene lookup returns CDR1 MGHDK and CDR2 SYGVNS. The source material, RNA transcripts, was used to amplify TCR beta CDR3 regions. HTBI primers were the set used in a first-round RT-PCR of the TCR CDR3. TCRdb re-called the multiplex PCR reads with MiXCR, one entry per CDR3 protein. The sample lists 400,000 to 600,000 distinct CDR3 sequences, more than 15% occurring once. This clonotype turned up a few times. Its matching antigen is unknown. Diagnostic decisions used clinical symptoms, serum thyroxine and TRAb, thyroid ultrasound and orbital computed tomography. PBMCs were derived from more than 8 ml fresh peripheral blood.

The specimen was blood. The chain recombines TRBV25-1 with TRBJ2-7; a possible D gene is TRBD1 (6 bases). This receptor was obtained from a woman under 40 with Graves' ophthalmopathy. The CDR3 DNA sequence: TGTGCCAGCAGTGATATCGGGACAGAGCAGTACTTC. It encodes CASSDIGTEQYF.